The 10 T cell receptor beta chains reported below all come from one sample, sequenced in a study of blood T cell repertoires in COVID-19. Generated by immunoSEQ multiplex PCR, the TCRdb table keeps only in-frame clones and is missing some. The sample includes a few hundred thousand clones, approximately 84% of them seen just once. Sequencing used PBMCs or T cells enriched from blood (not recorded which). These receptors originate from a man younger than 45 who had recovered from COVID-19.

The chain employs TRBV4-1 and TRBJ2-7, with a possible D match to TRBD2 (6 bases). The CDR3 has 14 residues. Germline CDR1 and CDR2: MGHRA and YSYEKL. The V end lost 2 bases, the J end lost 0 bases, and 8 bases lay between the germline ends. The CDR3 bases are TGCGCCAGCAGCCAACAGGGAGGCTCCTACGAGCAGTACTTC. It codes for CASSQQGGSYEQYF.

The rearrangement links TRBV30 to TRBJ2-7, with 12 bases fitting TRBD2. The CDR3 runs 14 residues. The germline CDR1 and CDR2 sequences are GTSNPN and SVGIG (reference sequence). V gave up 5 bases and J gave up 7 bases; unmatched junction bases: 9. The CDR3 protein is CAWPASGRAIEQYF. For the CDR3, the DNA is TGTGCCTGGCCCGCTAGCGGGAGGGCCATTGAGCAGTACTTC.

The count of this clone is one. The chain is built from TRBV3-1 (or the pseudogene TRBV3-2) and TRBJ2-5; 10 bases map to TRBD2. Trimming at V came to 1 base and at J to 7 bases, leaving 9 bases not matched to a gene. The CDR3 has 16 amino acids. Looked up from germline, CDR1 is LGHDT and CDR2 is YNNKEL (reference sequence). The CDR3 reads CASSQGLAGYWGTQYF. CDR3 bases: TGTGCCAGCAGCCAAGGACTAGCGGGCTATTGGGGGACCCAGTACTTC.

The chain combines TRBV5-5 with TRBJ2-7; 8 nucleotides align to TRBD2. The CDR3 is made up of 14 amino acids. J lost 6 bases, V lost 1 base, and 6 bases had no gene match. CDR1 is SGHKS and CDR2 is YYEKEE in the germline V gene (reference sequence). The chain's CDR3 is CASSLLSGSAEQYF. CDR3 nucleotide sequence: TGTGCCAGCAGCTTGCTCAGCGGGAGCGCCGAGCAGTACTTC.

This chain joins TRBV19 and TRBJ2-3; 10 bases are a match to TRBD2. The CDR3 totals 15 residues. Germline loops: CDR1 LNHDA, CDR2 SQIVND (reference sequence). V gave up 5 bases and J gave up 4 bases; unmatched junction bases: 6. The CDR3 protein is CASSGAAGGPDTQYF. The CDR3 DNA sequence: TGTGCCAGTAGTGGTGCAGCGGGAGGGCCAGATACGCAGTATTTT.

The chain carries TRBV21-1 and TRBJ1-2; TRBD1 is the table's D call, not checked against the DNA. TRBV21-1 is a known pseudogene. CDR3 length equals 16 residues. CDR3 protein: CASSKGLATDRGDYTF. The CDR3 nucleotides are TGTGCCAGCAGCAAAGGCCTTGCGACGGACAGGGGCGACTACACCTTC.

The chain is built from TRBV29-1 and TRBJ1-4; D may be TRBD1 (5 bases). This CDR3 region has 14 residues. In germline, CDR1 is SQVTM, CDR2 ANQGSEA. V lost 7 bases and J lost 2, with 14 bases in between. CDR3 loop: CSGRGWGTNEKLFF. CDR3 nucleotides: TGCAGCGGGAGGGGTTGGGGGACTAATGAAAAACTGTTTTTT.

In its sample, this clone was seen once. The CDR3 bases are TGTGCCACCAGTGACTTGGGACAGGGTGGGACCTATGGCTACACCTTC. Residues: CATSDLGQGGTYGYTF. The chain links TRBV24-1 to TRBJ1-2; TRBD1 matches at 9 bases. The CDR3 runs to 16 residues. CDR1 is KGHDR, CDR2 SFDVKD, per germline. With V trimmed by 4 bases and J by 4 bases, 9 bases remained unmatched.

This clone came up once. The chain employs TRBV29-1 and TRBJ2-2, with TRBD1 identical over 9 bases. V trimming: 6 bases; J trimming: 6 bases; junction bases outside the gene matches: 5. Germline V gives CDR1 SQVTM, CDR2 ANQGSEA. The CDR3 totals 13 residues. The chain's CDR3 is CSVARQGAGELFF. The CDR3 DNA reads as TGCAGCGTCGCTAGACAGGGGGCCGGGGAGCTGTTTTTT.

This sequence joins TRBV5-1 and TRBJ1-1; TRBD1 matches at 11 bases. V lost 0 bases, J lost 0 bases, and 4 bases stayed unmatched. The CDR3 runs 17 residues. Germline loops: CDR1 SGHRS, CDR2 YFSETQ. The CDR3 DNA sequence: TGCGCCAGCAGCTTGGACGGGACAGGGGGATTGAACACTGAAGCTTTCTTT. Translated, it gives CASSLDGTGGLNTEAFF.